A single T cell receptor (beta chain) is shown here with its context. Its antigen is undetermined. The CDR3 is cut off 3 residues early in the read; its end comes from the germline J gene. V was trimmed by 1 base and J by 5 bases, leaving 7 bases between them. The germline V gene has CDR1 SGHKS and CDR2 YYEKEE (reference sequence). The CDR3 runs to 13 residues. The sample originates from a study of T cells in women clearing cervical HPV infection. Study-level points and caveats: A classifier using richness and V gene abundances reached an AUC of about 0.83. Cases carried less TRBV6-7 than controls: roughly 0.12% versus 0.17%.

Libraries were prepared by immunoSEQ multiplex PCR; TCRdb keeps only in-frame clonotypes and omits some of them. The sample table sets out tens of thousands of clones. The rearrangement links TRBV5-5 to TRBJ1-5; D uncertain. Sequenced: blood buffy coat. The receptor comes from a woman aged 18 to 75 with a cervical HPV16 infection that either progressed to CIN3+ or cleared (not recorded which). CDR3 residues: CASSLFSDQPQHF. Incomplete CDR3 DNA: TGTGCCAGCAGCTTGTTTTCCGATCAGCCC. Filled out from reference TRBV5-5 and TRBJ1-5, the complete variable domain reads DAGVTQSPTHLIKTRGQQVTLRCSPISGHKSVSWYQQVLGQGPQFIFQYYEKEERGRGNFPDRFSARQFPNYSSELNVNALLLGDSALYLCASSLFSDQPQHFGDGTRLSIL.